Each of the 32 T cell receptor beta chains below was sequenced from the same sample in a study of T cells in Graves' hyperthyroidism and ophthalmopathy. From RNA transcripts, TCR beta CDR3 regions were amplified. During a first-round RT-PCR of the TCR CDR3, the HTBI primer set was used. TCRdb itself ran the multiplex PCR reads through MiXCR, one entry per CDR3 protein. This sample has around 390,000 distinct CDR3 sequences, with roughly 15% found just once. Sequencing input: blood. The receptor set was obtained from a woman aged 25-40 years with Graves' ophthalmopathy.

In the case of this clonotype: A read error may be the cause here, since a much bigger clone is one base away. The gene calls are TRBV28 and TRBJ1-5; TRBD1 might be the D (6 bases). Trimming removed 4 bases from V and 9 bases from J, with 19 bases in between. CDR3 length: 15 residues. In germline, CDR1 is MDHEN, CDR2 SYDVKM. The CDR3 nucleotides are TGTGCCAGCAGTTCGGACAGACCTCCAGGGCGGCCCCAGCATTTT. It is translated as CASSSDRPPGRPQHF.

This clonotype was recorded at least ten times. The CDR3 nucleotides are TGTGCCAGCAGTCACGAGGCCCAAGAGACCCAGTACTTC. It encodes CASSHEAQETQYF. The chain carries TRBV14 and TRBJ2-5; D is unresolved. This CDR3 comprises 13 residues. With 6 bases removed from V and 1 base from J, the gap between germline ends came to 9 bases. Germline CDR1 is SGHDN and CDR2 is FVKESK.

The chain couples TRBV5-6 to TRBJ2-5; 10 positions agree with TRBD2. Losses at the gene ends were 3 bases for V and 4 bases for J; bases not matched to a gene: 12. Germline V lookup: CDR1 SGHDT, CDR2 YYEEEE. The CDR3 is 17 residues long. CDR3 loop: CASSSLAGGPGRETQYF. As DNA, the CDR3 is TGTGCCAGCAGCTCTTTAGCGGGAGGACCCGGTAGAGAGACCCAGTACTTC.

This clonotype was recorded at least ten times. The CDR3 nucleotides read TGTGCCAGCAGTGAGCCGGGACAGCTATCTGGGAATGAGCAGTTCTTC. Translated: CASSEPGQLSGNEQFF. The V gene is TRBV2, the J gene TRBJ2-1; 7 bases fit TRBD1. V trimming: 3 bases; J trimming: 7 bases; junction bases outside the gene matches: 12. Germline CDR1 SNHLY, CDR2 FYNNEI. There are 16 residues in the CDR3.

This clonotype was observed many times. The genes are TRBV18 and TRBJ2-7, with a possible D match to TRBD1 (6 bases). Per the germline V gene, CDR1 is KGHSH and CDR2 is LQKENI. The CDR3 runs to 15 residues. Trimming left V 6 bases short and J 1 base short, with 16 bases between. The CDR3 coding sequence is TGTGCCAGCTCGGAAGTCCTGCAGGGGTCCTACGAGCAGTACTTC. It specifies CASSEVLQGSYEQYF. Combining the CDR3 with reference TRBV18 and TRBJ2-7 gives the whole variable domain NAGVMQNPRHLVRRRGQEARLRCSPMKGHSHVYWYRQLPEEGLKFMVYLQKENIIDESGMPKERFSAEFPKEGPSILRIQQVVRGDSAAYFCASSEVLQGSYEQYFGPGTRLTVT.

The chain couples TRBV3-1 to TRBJ2-3, with D possibly TRBD2 on 7 matching bases. This CDR3 spans 12 amino acids. Trimming took 4 bases from V and 14 from J, leaving 16 bases between them. Germline CDR1 reads LGHDT; CDR2 reads YNNKEL (reference sequence). The CDR3 DNA sequence: TGTGCCAGCAGCCTCCATGCGGGGGCACTGTATTTT. It encodes CASSLHAGALYF.

The table lists this clonotype with many counts. CDR3 nucleotide sequence: TGTGCCAGCAGTGGGCAGGTGAATAATTCACCCCTCCACTTT. Residues: CASSGQVNNSPLHF. The gene calls are TRBV2 and TRBJ1-6, with unresolved D. The V end was cut by 4 bases, the J end by 5 bases, with 9 bases between. The CDR3 length is 14 residues. Germline lookup yields CDR1 SNHLY and CDR2 FYNNEI.

J is TRBJ2-3 and V is TRBV7-2; 14 bases match TRBD2. The CDR3 is made up of 18 amino acids. Germline-derived CDR1 and CDR2 are SGHTA and FQGNSA. J was trimmed by 2 bases and V by 5 bases; bases with no gene match: 9. The CDR3 bases are TGTGCCAGCAGCCCGGGGGGACTAGCGGGGGTAAACACAGATACGCAGTATTTT. As protein: CASSPGGLAGVNTDTQYF.

This clonotype was detected ten times or more. The V gene is TRBV12-3 or TRBV12-4, the J gene TRBJ1-1, with a tentative D call TRBD1 (5 bases). The CDR3 sequence is 14 residues long. The V and J ends lost 7 bases and 3 bases respectively, with 15 bases between them. The CDR3, as DNA: TGTGCCAGCACCTTCCAGGGAAGGGACACTGAAGCTTTCTTT. Amino acid sequence: CASTFQGRDTEAFF.

The J gene is TRBJ1-6, the V gene TRBV2; tentative D call: TRBD1 (5 bases). Germline values: CDR1 SNHLY, CDR2 FYNNEI. This CDR3 is 12 amino acids long. Trimming stripped 9 bases from V and 11 bases from J, with 14 bases between. For the CDR3, the DNA is TGTGCCAGGGGGGGGAGATGGCCACCCCTCCACTTT. It yields the protein CARGGRWPPLHF.

This chain links TRBV7-9 with TRBJ2-2; the D gene is possibly TRBD2 (5 bases). The CDR3 totals 14 residues. V was clipped by 0 bases and J by 7 bases, with 9 bases between them. Germline V gene lookup returns CDR1 SEHNR and CDR2 FQNEAQ (reference sequence). The CDR3 region is CASSLALAGGELFF. The CDR3 DNA follows: TGTGCCAGCAGCTTAGCTCTAGCCGGCGGGGAGCTGTTTTTT.

The CDR3 region has the DNA TGTGCCAGCAGCTGGCAGGGGGCGCATGATGAGCAGTTCTTC. As protein: CASSWQGAHDEQFF. The chain couples TRBV7-9 to TRBJ2-1, with 8 bases fitting TRBD1. The CDR3 runs 14 residues. V gave up 4 bases and J gave up 8 bases; unmatched junction bases: 7. CDR1 is SEHNR, CDR2 FQNEAQ, per germline (reference sequence).

The V and J genes are TRBV6-6 and TRBJ1-2; D uncertain. The CDR3 consists of 15 residues. CDR1 and CDR2 from the germline V gene are MNHNY and SVGAGI (reference sequence). Between the trimmed V and J ends, which lost 2 bases and 8 bases, there was a span of 18 bases. The CDR3 reads CASSYDGGTTGGYTF. DNA for the CDR3: TGTGCCAGCAGTTACGATGGCGGCACGACGGGGGGCTACACCTTC.

In its sample, this clonotype was seen many times. V is TRBV5-4 and J is TRBJ2-1; TRBD1 matches at 7 bases. The V gene's germline CDR1 is SGHNT and CDR2 YYREEE (reference sequence). V lost 3 bases and J lost 9; bases outside the gene matches: 6. The CDR3 extends over 13 amino acids. This chain's CDR3 is CASSSTGVSEQFF. In nucleotides, the CDR3 is TGTGCCAGCAGCTCCACAGGGGTCAGTGAGCAGTTCTTC. Combining the CDR3 with reference TRBV5-4 and TRBJ2-1 gives the whole variable domain ETGVTQSPTHLIKTRGQQVTLRCSSQSGHNTVSWYQQALGQGPQFIFQYYREEENGRGNFPPRFSGLQFPNYSSELNVNALELDDSALYLCASSSTGVSEQFFGPGTRLTVL.

This chain uses TRBV6-1 with TRBJ2-7, with TRBD1 identical over 8 bases. After removal of 7 bases from V and 4 bases from J, the junction contained 12 bases not matched to a gene. CDR3 length equals 15 residues. CDR1 is MNHNS and CDR2 is SASEGT in the germline V gene. DNA of the CDR3: TGTGCCAGCATCCCCAGGGGACAGGAACCGTACGAGCAGTACTTC. Translated: CASIPRGQEPYEQYF.

This clonotype was recorded many times. The rearrangement uses TRBV27 and TRBJ1-1; 10 bases line up with TRBD1. The germline CDR1 and CDR2 sequences are MNHEY and SMNVEV (reference sequence). The V and J ends lost 2 bases and 6 bases, in that order; junction bases with no gene match: 12. The CDR3 runs to 17 residues. The CDR3 region has the DNA TGTGCCAGCAGTTTAACACAGACAGGGGGCGTCTTATCTGAAGCTTTCTTT. It encodes CASSLTQTGGVLSEAFF.

In its sample, this clonotype was seen many times. V is TRBV7-9 and J is TRBJ2-4; 8 positions match TRBD1. With V trimmed by 5 bases and J by 3 bases, 6 bases remained unmatched. CDR1 is SEHNR and CDR2 is FQNEAQ in the germline V gene (reference sequence). This CDR3 is 15 amino acids long. CDR3 protein: CASSNLQGDKNIQYF. CDR3 bases: TGTGCCAGCAGCAACCTACAGGGGGACAAAAACATTCAGTACTTC.

This clonotype was seen a few times. The chain employs TRBV29-1 and TRBJ2-1; D is unclear. Trimming removed 7 bases at V and 9 bases at J, with 19 bases between. This CDR3 region has 13 residues. Germline V gene sequence: CDR1 SQVTM, CDR2 ANQGSEA. The CDR3 DNA reads as TGCAGCGCAGACCCCAGGATGGGGTTTGAGCAGTTCTTC. This translates into CSADPRMGFEQFF.

This clonotype has a count of ten or more. This sequence joins TRBV5-6 and TRBJ1-6; the match to TRBD1 covers 8 bases. The CDR3 has 16 amino acids. CDR1 and CDR2 (germline): SGHDT, YYEEEE. Losses at the gene ends were 0 bases for V and 7 bases for J; bases not matched to a gene: 6. The CDR3 coding sequence is TGTGCCAGCAGCTTGGCAGGGGGCACTACCAATTCACCCCTCCACTTT. Protein: CASSLAGGTTNSPLHF.

This clonotype has at least ten counts. V gene TRBV12-3 or TRBV12-4 combines with J gene TRBJ2-7; weak D call: TRBD1 (6 bases). V gave up 1 base and J gave up 5 bases, with 9 bases separating them. CDR3 length: 13 residues. This chain's CDR3 is CASSLVWGHEQYF. In nucleotides, the CDR3 is TGTGCCAGCAGTTTAGTTTGGGGGCACGAGCAGTACTTC.

This clonotype was seen at least ten times. The chain recombines TRBV20-1 with TRBJ2-1; D call uncertain. V was clipped by 4 bases and J by 2 bases, with 12 bases between them. CDR1 DFQATT and CDR2 SNEGSKA come from the germline V gene (reference sequence). The CDR3 contains 14 residues. The CDR3 DNA follows: TGCAGTGCTAAATTTCGGGCCGCCTACAATGAGCAGTTCTTC. It translates to CSAKFRAAYNEQFF.

The V call is TRBV11-3, the J call TRBJ1-6, with TRBD1 identical over 7 bases. V was pared by 0 bases and J by 6 bases, with 11 bases of the junction left unmatched. Germline V gene data show CDR1 as SGHNT and CDR2 as YENEEA. This CDR3 comprises 18 residues. The CDR3 coding sequence is TGTGCCAGCAGCTTAGAGACAGGGAGGGCTCCTGGTAATTCACCCCTCCACTTT. It yields the protein CASSLETGRAPGNSPLHF.

The sample holds a few counts of this clonotype. The DNA for the CDR3 is TGCGCCAGCAGCCACCCTAACCGACAGGCCCCCAGGAACACTGAAGCTTTCTTT. This translates into CASSHPNRQAPRNTEAFF. The chain joins TRBV4-1 to TRBJ1-1, with D tentatively TRBD1 (6 bases). The V gene lost 3 bases and the J gene lost 1 base, with 21 bases spanning the gap. Germline loops: CDR1 MGHRA, CDR2 YSYEKL. This CDR3 contains 18 residues.

The V and J genes are TRBV6-5 and TRBJ2-5; possible D gene TRBD1, 5 bases. The CDR3 is made up of 16 amino acids. V was trimmed by 3 bases and J by 4 bases, leaving 18 bases between them. Germline V gene lookup returns CDR1 MNHEY and CDR2 SVGAGI. The CDR3, as DNA: TGTGCCAGCAGTTATACCCTCGCAGGGCGTGGAGAGACCCAGTACTTC. Its translation: CASSYTLAGRGETQYF.

The CDR3 DNA sequence: TGTGCCAGCAGGAAGACAGGGGGTGGCTTCGGCTACACCTTC. Amino acids: CASRKTGGGFGYTF. This sequence joins TRBV2 and TRBJ1-2; 9 bases are a match to TRBD1. The CDR3 contains 14 residues. Per germline, CDR1 SNHLY and CDR2 FYNNEI. After removal of 6 bases from V and 8 bases from J, the junction contained 10 bases not matched to a gene. The whole variable domain, remainder taken from reference TRBV2 and TRBJ1-2, is EPEVTQTPSHQVTQMGQEVILRCVPISNHLYFYWYRQILGQKVEFLVSFYNNEISEKSEIFDDQFSVERPDGSNFTLKIRSTKLEDSAMYFCASRKTGGGFGYTFGSGTRLTVV.

In regard to this clonotype: A much larger clone is a single base away; this may be a read error. The CDR3 nucleotides are TGTGCCAGCAGTTCCCGGTGGGAAGAGACCCAGTACTTC. Its protein product is CASSSRWEETQYF. V gene TRBV28 combines with J gene TRBJ2-5; D ambiguous. The germline V gene encodes CDR1 MDHEN and CDR2 SYDVKM. V lost 4 bases and J lost 3, with 9 bases in between. This CDR3 has 13 amino acids. The full variable domain, in which reference TRBV28 and TRBJ2-5 provide the parts outside the CDR3, is DVKVTQSSRYLVKRTGEKVFLECVQDMDHENMFWYRQDPGLGLRLIYFSYDVKMKEKGDIPEGYSVSREKKERFSLILESASTNQTSMYLCASSSRWEETQYFGPGTRLLVL.

This clonotype was recorded at least ten times. V is TRBV10-3 and J is TRBJ1-2, with 9 bases that match TRBD1. CDR3 length: 13 residues. The V segment lost 7 bases and the J segment 4 bases; nucleotides outside the gene matches: 4. Germline CDR1 and CDR2: ENHRY and SYGVKD. CDR3 sequence (DNA): TGTGCCATCACCGGACAGGGGACCTATGGCTACACCTTC. Protein: CAITGQGTYGYTF.

This clonotype has at least ten counts. The genes are TRBV24-1 and TRBJ2-3; TRBD1 agrees at 7 bases. Per germline, CDR1 KGHDR and CDR2 SFDVKD. This CDR3 region has 17 residues. With 6 bases clipped from V and 0 bases from J, the junction kept 11 bases outside the gene matches. CDR3 nucleotides: TGTGCCACCAGTTTTGAGGGGGCAACCTCTAGCACAGATACGCAGTATTTT. Translation: CATSFEGATSSTDTQYF.

This clonotype has at least ten counts. The chain combines TRBV6-1 with TRBJ2-7; D unclear. The CDR3 loop spans 14 amino acids. CDR1 MNHNS and CDR2 SASEGT come from the germline V gene. Deletions cut 6 bases from V and 2 bases from J, with 14 bases between. The CDR3 loop is CASSDWSRTYEQYF. The CDR3, as DNA: TGTGCCAGCAGCGACTGGAGCCGGACCTACGAGCAGTACTTC.

This clonotype was recorded many times. This chain connects TRBV6-1 to TRBJ1-3; D not resolved. The germline gives CDR1 MNHNS, CDR2 SASEGT. The CDR3 sequence is 15 residues long. The germline V and J ends were trimmed by 5 bases and 0 bases, with 11 bases remaining between them. In nucleotides, the CDR3 is TGTGCCAGCAGTCTGATCCCGACCTCTGGAAACACCATATATTTT. Amino acid sequence: CASSLIPTSGNTIYF.

This clonotype was recorded at least ten times. The CDR3 sequence: CASSFSQGAGQPQHF. CDR3 nucleotides: TGTGCCAGCAGTTTCTCTCAGGGGGCTGGGCAGCCCCAGCATTTT. This sequence joins TRBV12-3 or TRBV12-4 and TRBJ1-5, with TRBD1 matching 8 bases. V trimming: 3 bases; J trimming: 7 bases; junction bases outside the gene matches: 8. The CDR3 is 15 amino acids.

Many counts were recorded for this clonotype. This rearrangement joins TRBV20-1 to TRBJ2-1; TRBD2 might be the D (5 bases). The CDR3 extends over 14 amino acids. The germline gives CDR1 DFQATT, CDR2 SNEGSKA (reference sequence). Trimming removed 0 bases at V and 4 bases at J, with 10 bases between. In DNA, the CDR3 is TGCAGTGCTAGAGATTTTACTAGTTACAATGAGCAGTTCTTC. This codes for CSARDFTSYNEQFF.